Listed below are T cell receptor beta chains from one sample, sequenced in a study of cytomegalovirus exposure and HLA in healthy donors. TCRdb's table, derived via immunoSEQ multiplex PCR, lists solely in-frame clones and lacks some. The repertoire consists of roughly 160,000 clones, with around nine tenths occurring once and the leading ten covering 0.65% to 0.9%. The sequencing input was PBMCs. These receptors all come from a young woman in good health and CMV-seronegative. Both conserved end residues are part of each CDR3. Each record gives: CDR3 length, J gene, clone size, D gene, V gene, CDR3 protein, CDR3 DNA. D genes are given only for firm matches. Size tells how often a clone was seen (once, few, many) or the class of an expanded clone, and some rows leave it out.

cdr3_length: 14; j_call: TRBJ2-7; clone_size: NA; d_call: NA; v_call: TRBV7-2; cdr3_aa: CASSFGGISYEQYF; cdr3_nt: TGTGCCAGCAGCTTTGGGGGGATCTCCTACGAGCAGTACTTC
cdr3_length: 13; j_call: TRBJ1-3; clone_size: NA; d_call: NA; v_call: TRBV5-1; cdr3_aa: CASSDSNRYTIYF; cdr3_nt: TGCGCCAGCTCGGACAGTAACCGGTACACCATATATTTT
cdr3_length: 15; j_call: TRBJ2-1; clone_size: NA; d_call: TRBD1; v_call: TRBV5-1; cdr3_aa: CASSLGDRGNNEQFF; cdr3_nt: TGCGCCAGCAGCTTGGGGGACAGGGGAAACAATGAGCAGTTCTTC
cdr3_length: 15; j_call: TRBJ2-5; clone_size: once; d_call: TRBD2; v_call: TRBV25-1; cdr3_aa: CASSTGGRARETQYF; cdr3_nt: TGTGCCAGTAGTACTGGCGGGAGGGCCCGGGAGACCCAGTACTTC
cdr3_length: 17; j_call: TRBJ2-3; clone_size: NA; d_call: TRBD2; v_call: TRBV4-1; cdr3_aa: CASSQDILAGLSDTQYF; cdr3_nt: TGCGCCAGCAGCCAAGATATTCTAGCGGGATTATCAGATACGCAGTATTTT
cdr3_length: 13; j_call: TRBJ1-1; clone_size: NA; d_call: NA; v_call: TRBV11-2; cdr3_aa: CASSTPRGTEAFF; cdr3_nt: TGTGCCAGCAGCACTCCTCGAGGCACTGAAGCTTTCTTT
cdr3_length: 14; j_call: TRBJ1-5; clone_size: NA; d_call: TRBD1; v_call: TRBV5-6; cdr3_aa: CASSPTGLNQPQHF; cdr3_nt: TGTGCCAGCAGCCCGACAGGGCTCAATCAGCCCCAGCATTTT
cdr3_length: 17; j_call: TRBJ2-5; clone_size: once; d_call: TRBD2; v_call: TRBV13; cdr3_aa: CASSSTYAREPKETQYF; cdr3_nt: TGTGCCAGCAGCTCCACTTATGCGCGGGAGCCCAAAGAGACCCAGTACTTC
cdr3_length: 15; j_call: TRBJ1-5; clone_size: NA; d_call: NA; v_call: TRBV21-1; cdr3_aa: CASSKVVHWRQPQHF; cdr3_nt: TGTGCCAGCAGCAAGGTGGTACATTGGAGGCAGCCCCAGCATTTT
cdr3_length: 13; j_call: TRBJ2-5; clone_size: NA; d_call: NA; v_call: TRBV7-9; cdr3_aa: CATSGWRQETQYF; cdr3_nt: TGTGCCACGTCTGGGTGGAGACAAGAGACCCAGTACTTC
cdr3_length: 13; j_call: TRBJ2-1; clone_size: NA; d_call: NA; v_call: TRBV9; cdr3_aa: CASSVAPYNEQFF; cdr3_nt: TGTGCCAGCAGCGTAGCTCCGTACAATGAGCAGTTCTTC
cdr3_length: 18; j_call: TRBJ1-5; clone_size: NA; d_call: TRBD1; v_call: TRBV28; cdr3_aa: CASSFPGQVGYSNQPQHF; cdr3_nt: TGTGCCAGCAGTTTCCCAGGACAGGTGGGATATAGCAATCAGCCCCAGCATTTT
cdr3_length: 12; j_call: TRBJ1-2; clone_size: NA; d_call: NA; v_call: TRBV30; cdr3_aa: CAWTPGNYGYTF; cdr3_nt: TGTGCCTGGACCCCAGGGAACTATGGCTACACCTTC
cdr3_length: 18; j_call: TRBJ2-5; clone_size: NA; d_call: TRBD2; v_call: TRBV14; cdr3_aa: CASSQNRLAGGPWKTQYF; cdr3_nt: TGTGCCAGCAGCCAAAACCGACTAGCGGGGGGGCCATGGAAGACCCAGTACTTC
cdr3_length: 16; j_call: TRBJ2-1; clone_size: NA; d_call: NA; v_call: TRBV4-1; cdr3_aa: CASSHPGVSSYNEQFF; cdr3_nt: TGCGCCAGCAGCCATCCAGGGGTTAGCTCCTACAATGAGCAGTTCTTC
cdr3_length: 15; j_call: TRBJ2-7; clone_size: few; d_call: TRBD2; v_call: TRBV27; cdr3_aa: CASRPSGRAGNEQYF; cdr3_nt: TGTGCCAGCCGCCCTAGCGGGAGGGCCGGCAACGAGCAGTACTTC
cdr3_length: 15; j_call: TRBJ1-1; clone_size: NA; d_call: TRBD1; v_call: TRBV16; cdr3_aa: CASSRRQGVRTEAFF; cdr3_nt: TGTGCCAGCAGCCGACGACAGGGAGTAAGGACTGAAGCTTTCTTT
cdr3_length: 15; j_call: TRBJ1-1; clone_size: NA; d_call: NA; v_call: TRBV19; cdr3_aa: CASSAGPGHNTEAFF; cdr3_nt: TGTGCCAGTAGTGCGGGTCCCGGGCATAACACTGAAGCTTTCTTT
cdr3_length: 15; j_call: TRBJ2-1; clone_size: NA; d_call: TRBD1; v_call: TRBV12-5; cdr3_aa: CASASEDRVTNEQFF; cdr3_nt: TGTGCTAGTGCCTCAGAGGACAGGGTCACCAATGAGCAGTTCTTC
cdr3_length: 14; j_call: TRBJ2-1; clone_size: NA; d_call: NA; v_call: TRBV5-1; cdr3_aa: CASSFGQTYNEQFF; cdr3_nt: TGCGCCAGCAGCTTTGGACAGACCTACAATGAGCAGTTCTTC
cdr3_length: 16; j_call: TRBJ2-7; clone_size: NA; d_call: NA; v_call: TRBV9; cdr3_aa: CASSVEGGDTGNEQYF; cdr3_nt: TGTGCCAGCAGCGTAGAGGGAGGGGACACCGGTAACGAGCAGTACTTC
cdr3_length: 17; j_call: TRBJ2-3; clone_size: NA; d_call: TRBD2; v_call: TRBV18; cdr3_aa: CASSPPTLAGLADTQYF; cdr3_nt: TGTGCCAGCTCACCACCCACATTAGCGGGGTTGGCAGATACGCAGTATTTT
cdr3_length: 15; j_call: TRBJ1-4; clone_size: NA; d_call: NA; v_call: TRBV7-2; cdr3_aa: CASSPRPQGNEKLFF; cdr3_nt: TGTGCCAGCAGTCCCCGTCCCCAGGGTAATGAAAAACTGTTTTTT
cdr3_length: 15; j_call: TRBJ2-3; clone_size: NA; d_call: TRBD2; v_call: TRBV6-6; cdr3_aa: CASSQLAGVTDTQYF; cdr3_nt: TGTGCCAGCAGTCAACTAGCGGGGGTGACAGATACGCAGTATTTT
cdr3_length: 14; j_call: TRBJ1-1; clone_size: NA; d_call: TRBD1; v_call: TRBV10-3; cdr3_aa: CATRGGQGGTEAFF; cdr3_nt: TGTGCCACACGGGGGGGACAGGGAGGGACTGAAGCTTTCTTT
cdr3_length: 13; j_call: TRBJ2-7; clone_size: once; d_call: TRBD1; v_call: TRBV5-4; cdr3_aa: CASSSRTGPEQYF; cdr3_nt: TGTGCCAGCAGCTCCCGGACAGGGCCCGAGCAGTACTTC
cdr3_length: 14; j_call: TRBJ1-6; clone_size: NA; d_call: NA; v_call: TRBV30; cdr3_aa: CAWTSVKGNSPLHF; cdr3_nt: TGTGCCTGGACCTCGGTAAAGGGGAATTCACCCCTCCACTTT
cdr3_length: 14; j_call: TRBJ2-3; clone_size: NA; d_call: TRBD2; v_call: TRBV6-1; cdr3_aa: CASSRLTSGGTQYF; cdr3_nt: TGTGCCAGCAGCCGGCTGACTAGCGGGGGAACGCAGTATTTT
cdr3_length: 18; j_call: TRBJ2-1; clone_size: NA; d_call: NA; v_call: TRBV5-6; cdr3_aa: CASSSLSALSTTINEQFF; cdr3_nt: TGTGCCAGCAGCTCGCTAAGCGCCCTTTCTACCACAATCAATGAGCAGTTCTTC
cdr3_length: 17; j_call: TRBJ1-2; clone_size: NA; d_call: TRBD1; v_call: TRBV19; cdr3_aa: CASSIEVTGGSNYGYTF; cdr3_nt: TGTGCCAGTAGTATCGAAGTGACAGGGGGCTCTAACTATGGCTACACCTTC
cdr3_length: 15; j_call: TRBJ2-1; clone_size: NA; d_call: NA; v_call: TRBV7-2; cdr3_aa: CASSYYGGGVNEQFF; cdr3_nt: TGTGCCAGCAGCTATTACGGAGGGGGGGTCAATGAGCAGTTCTTC
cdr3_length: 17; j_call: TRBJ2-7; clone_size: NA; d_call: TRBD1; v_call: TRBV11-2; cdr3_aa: CASSATSGPGTGSEQYF; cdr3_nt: TGTGCCAGCAGCGCCACCTCGGGTCCCGGGACAGGGAGCGAGCAGTACTTC
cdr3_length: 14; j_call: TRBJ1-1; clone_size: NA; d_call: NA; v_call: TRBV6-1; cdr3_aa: CASSESRGNTEAFF; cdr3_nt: TGTGCCAGCAGTGAATCCAGGGGAAACACTGAAGCTTTCTTT
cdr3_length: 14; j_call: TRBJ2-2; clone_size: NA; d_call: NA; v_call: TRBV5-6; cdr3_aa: CASSLAVGAGELFF; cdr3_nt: TGTGCCAGCAGCTTGGCCGTAGGGGCCGGGGAGCTGTTTTTT
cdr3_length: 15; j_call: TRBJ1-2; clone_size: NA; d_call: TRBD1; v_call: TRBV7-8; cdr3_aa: CASSPRQGADYGYTF; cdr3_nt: TGTGCCAGCAGCCCTAGACAGGGGGCGGACTATGGCTACACCTTC
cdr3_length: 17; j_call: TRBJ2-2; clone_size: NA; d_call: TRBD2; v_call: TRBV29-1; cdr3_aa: CSVEGPSGAANTGELFF; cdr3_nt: TGCAGCGTTGAGGGACCTAGCGGGGCCGCGAACACCGGGGAGCTGTTTTTT
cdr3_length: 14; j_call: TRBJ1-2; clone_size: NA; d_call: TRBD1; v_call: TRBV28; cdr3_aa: CASSSQGAGYGYTF; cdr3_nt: TGTGCCAGCAGTTCTCAGGGGGCCGGCTATGGCTACACCTTC
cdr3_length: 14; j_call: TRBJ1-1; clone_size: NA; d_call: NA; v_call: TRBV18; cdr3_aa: CASSPSHRNTEAFF; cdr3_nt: TGTGCCAGCTCACCAAGTCACAGGAACACTGAAGCTTTCTTT
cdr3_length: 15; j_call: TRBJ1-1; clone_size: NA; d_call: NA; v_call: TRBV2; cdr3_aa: CASSPDRSPHTEAFF; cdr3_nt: TGTGCCAGCAGTCCCGACAGGAGCCCCCACACTGAAGCTTTCTTT
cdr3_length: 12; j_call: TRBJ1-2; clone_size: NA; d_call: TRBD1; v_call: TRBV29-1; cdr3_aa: CSVEGTGPGYTF; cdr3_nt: TGCAGCGTTGAGGGGACAGGGCCCGGCTACACCTTC
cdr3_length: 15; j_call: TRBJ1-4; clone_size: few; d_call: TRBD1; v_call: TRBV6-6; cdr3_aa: CASSPRQGELEKLFF; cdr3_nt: TGTGCCAGCAGCCCTCGACAGGGGGAATTGGAAAAACTGTTTTTT
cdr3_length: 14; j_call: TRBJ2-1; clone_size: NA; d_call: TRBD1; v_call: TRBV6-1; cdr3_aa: CASSWTGLGNEQFF; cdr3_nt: TGTGCCAGCAGTTGGACAGGCCTGGGGAATGAGCAGTTCTTC
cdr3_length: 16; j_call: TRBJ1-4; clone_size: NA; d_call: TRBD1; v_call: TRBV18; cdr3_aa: CASFGQGALTNEKLFF; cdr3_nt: TGTGCCAGCTTCGGACAGGGGGCGTTGACTAATGAAAAACTGTTTTTT
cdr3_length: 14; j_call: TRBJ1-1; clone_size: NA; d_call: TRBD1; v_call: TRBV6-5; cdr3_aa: CASSSRGRIPEAFF; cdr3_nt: TGTGCCAGCAGTTCCAGGGGGCGCATCCCTGAAGCTTTCTTT